This TCR beta chain was sequenced during a study of T cell repertoires in cytomegalovirus infection (dated by TCRdb to the late 2010s). Broadly, across the study: Alongside well-studied HLA-B-restricted epitopes, the peptide stimulations were aimed at recently identified HLA-C-restricted CMV epitopes, whose presentation resists viral immunomodulation. Donor HLA type was relevant to the analysis, because carriage of CMV infection together with the matching HLA type was indicated by public TCR beta signatures.

The study at large found these results: The ex vivo response was dominated by HLA-C-restricted CMV-specific TCR beta clonotypes, which also provided the single most frequent clonotype in two of eight donors. In both this cohort and an independent roughly 400-donor cohort, the cumulative frequency of public TCR beta family members distinguished carriers of CMV infection plus the relevant HLA type.

Sequencing was carried out with an Illumina HiSeq 1500. TCRdb trimmed the raw reads at Q25, called clones with MiXCR and kept productive beta chains. Each CDR3 protein gets just one entry, which takes the most common genes and DNA from the rows behind it. The sample yields fewer than 1,000,000 distinct CDR3 sequences; around 31% were counted once. The ten largest clones take up roughly an eighth of the sample. This clonotype has just a few counts. What antigen it recognizes has not been identified. Nothing much larger sits one base from this clone, and base qualities are not available. The treatment or condition label for this specimen denotes: in vitro stimulation with specific CMV peptide epitopes to enrich CMV-specific T cells. The CDR3 sequence holds 16 residues, the cysteine and phenylalanine included. Just CDR3 DNA is preserved here, 48 bases in frame from base 1. The junction shows trimming of 7 bases on V and 3 bases on J, plus 19 bases between the germline ends.

This clonotype originated in a human donor in good health (CMV status not recorded). Some clones in this sample may be carry-over from other donors' samples. The sequence links TRBV12-3 or TRBV12-4 to TRBJ2-1; matching of 5 bases hints at TRBD1 as the D gene. The sample in question was cultured CD8+ T cells from PBMCs, obtained from culture after CMV antigen stimulation. The CDR3 protein is CASTIPTGENYNEQFF. The sequenced DNA is TGTGCCAGCACCATCCCAACAGGAGAAAACTACAATGAGCAGTTCTTC.